The subject of this entry is one T cell receptor (beta chain). This clone came up once. The specificity of this receptor is unknown. One base away there is no much larger clone; base qualities are not given. Sequences SGHVS (CDR1) and FQNEAQ (CDR2) are obtained from the germline V gene. V is clipped by 4 bases and J by 4 bases, and the sequence between their germline boundaries is 16 bases long. Including cysteine and phenylalanine, the CDR3 has 15 amino acids. CDR3 DNA only is kept here, 45 bases in frame from base 1. Library method: the immunoSEQ multiplex PCR assay. T cell repertoires were profiled with deep sequencing of rearranged TCR beta loci together with multiparametric flow cytometry. As stored in TCRdb, this immuneACCESS dataset retains in-frame rearrangements with V and J assigned. A fraction of the clones does not appear; measured against another copy, unresolved V genes explain less than half of the discrepancy, and the remainder lacks a known reason. Within this sample are over 50,000 clones, with 70% to 90% of them counted one time only. Approximately 2.2% of the sample is in the top ten clones.

The data derive from a study of lymphopenia after photon versus proton radiotherapy (dated by TCRdb to the late 2010s). About the full investigation: The immunological effects of photon versus proton radiation therapy were compared in patients with gastrointestinal tumors who developed high-grade lymphopenia. The cohort comprised 20 or so patients with gastrointestinal tumors who received either photon or proton therapy and then developed lymphopenia. The goal of the study was to characterize the differences between the two radiation modalities in how they affect the immune system. Here is what the overall study found, with its caveats: After the lymphocyte count nadir, repertoires from photon-treated patients showed oligoclonal expansion, particularly of CD8+ Temra cells, and this expansion drove the decline in diversity. Relative stability during treatment was observed in proton-treated patients, whereas loss of naive T cells and TCR diversity and gain of effector/memory populations were observed in photon-treated patients. The survival association was assessed only in patients who died, and better survival with proton therapy was presented by the authors as a possibility rather than a demonstrated result. Across the cohort, among patients who died, a greater drop in TCR diversity after the nadir was inversely correlated with overall survival time.

The V gene is TRBV7-8 and the J gene is TRBJ1-2; the D gene lacks a confident call. The clonotype was recovered from a man aged 35 to 55 with gastric cancer. Specimen: peripheral blood, collected from a patient treated with photon-based radiotherapy. The DNA reads TGTGCCAGCAGCTGGGAAAGGCAGTCCGGCTATGGCTACACCTTC. Its product reads: CASSWERQSGYGYTF.